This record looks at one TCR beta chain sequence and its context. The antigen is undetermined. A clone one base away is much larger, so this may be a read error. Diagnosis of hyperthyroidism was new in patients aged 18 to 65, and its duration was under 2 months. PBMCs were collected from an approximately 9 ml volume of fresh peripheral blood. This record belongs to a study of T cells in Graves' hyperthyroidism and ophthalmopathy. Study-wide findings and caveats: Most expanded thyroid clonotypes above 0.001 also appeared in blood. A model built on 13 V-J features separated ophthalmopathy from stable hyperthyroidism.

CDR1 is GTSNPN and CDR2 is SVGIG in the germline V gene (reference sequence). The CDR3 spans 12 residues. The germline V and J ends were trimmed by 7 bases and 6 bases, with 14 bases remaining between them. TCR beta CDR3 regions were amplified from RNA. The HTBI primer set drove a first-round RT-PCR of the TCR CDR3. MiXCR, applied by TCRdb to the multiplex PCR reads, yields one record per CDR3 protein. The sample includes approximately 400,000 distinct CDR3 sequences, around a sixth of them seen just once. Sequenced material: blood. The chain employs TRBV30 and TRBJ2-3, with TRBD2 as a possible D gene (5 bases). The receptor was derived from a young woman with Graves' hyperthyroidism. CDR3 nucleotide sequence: TGTGCCTCGAGCGCCTGGAGGGATACGCAGTATTTT. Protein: CASSAWRDTQYF.